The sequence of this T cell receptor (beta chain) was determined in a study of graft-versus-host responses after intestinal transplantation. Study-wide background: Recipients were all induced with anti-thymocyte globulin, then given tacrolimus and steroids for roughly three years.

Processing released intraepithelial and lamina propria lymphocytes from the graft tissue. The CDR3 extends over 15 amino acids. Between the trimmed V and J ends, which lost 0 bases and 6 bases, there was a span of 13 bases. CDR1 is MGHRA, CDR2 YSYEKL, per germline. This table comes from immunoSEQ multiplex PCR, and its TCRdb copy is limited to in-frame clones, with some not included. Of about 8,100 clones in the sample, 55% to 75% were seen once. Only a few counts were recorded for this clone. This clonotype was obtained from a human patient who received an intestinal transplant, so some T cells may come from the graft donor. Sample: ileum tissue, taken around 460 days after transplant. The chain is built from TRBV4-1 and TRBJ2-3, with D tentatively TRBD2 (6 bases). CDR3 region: CASSQEDYNIDTQYF. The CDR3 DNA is TGCGCCAGCAGCCAAGAGGACTATAACATTGATACGCAGTATTTT.